A single sample gave rise to the 16 T cell receptor beta chains below, sequenced in a study of vaccination and CD4 T cells after COVID-19. Once obtained from cultured CD4+ T cells, the DNA was sequenced using the Oncomine TCR Beta short-read assay. TCRdb reprocessed the PCR reads via MiXCR and lists one record per CDR3 protein. The table records 15,000 to 20,000 distinct CDR3 sequences, roughly 60% of them present only once. No antigen has been assigned to these receptors. This sample's treatment: approximately nine-day PBMC culture with coronavirus spike peptide pools or control peptides (ViraFEST assay). The sequences come from CD4+ T cells from blood, cultured in vitro, collected before SARS-CoV-2 vaccination. The receptors derive from a human donor who had recovered from COVID-19.

The chain combines TRBV12-5 with TRBJ2-5; 13 bases match TRBD2. The CDR3 is 14 amino acids. The junction had 0 bases not matched to a gene; V was cut back by 5 bases and J by 3 bases. Germline CDR1 reads LGHNT; CDR2 reads FRNRAP. The CDR3 here is CASGGLAGEETQYF. CDR3 bases: TGTGCTAGTGGTGGACTAGCGGGAGAAGAGACCCAGTACTTC.

The chain employs TRBV6-1 and TRBJ1-3, with D possibly being TRBD1 (5 bases). CDR1 is MNHNS, CDR2 SASEGT, per germline. There are 15 residues in the CDR3. Trimming left V 6 bases short and J 0 bases short, with 12 bases between. The CDR3, as DNA: TGTGCCAGCAGCTCGAGACAGATCTCTGGAAACACCATATATTTT. The encoded protein is CASSSRQISGNTIYF.

The chain combines TRBV19 with TRBJ1-2; 10 positions agree with TRBD1. Trimming took 6 bases from V and 2 from J; bases not matched to a gene: 3. Germline loops: CDR1 LNHDA, CDR2 SQIVND (reference sequence). The CDR3 extends over 14 amino acids. The CDR3 region has the DNA TGTGCCAGTAGAGGGACAGGGGTGAACTATGGCTACACCTTC. Its translation: CASRGTGVNYGYTF. Variable domain in full (rest from reference TRBV19 and TRBJ1-2): DGGITQSPKYLFRKEGQNVTLSCEQNLNHDAMYWYRQDPGQGLRLIYYSQIVNDFQKGDIAEGYSVSREKKESFPLTVTSAQKNPTAFYLCASRGTGVNYGYTFGSGTRLTVV.

J is TRBJ2-7 and V is TRBV7-2; 10 bases are shared with TRBD2. V shed 4 bases and J 5 bases; nucleotides not matched to a gene: 8. Germline V gene data show CDR1 as SGHTA and CDR2 as FQGNSA. The CDR3 loop spans 15 amino acids. This CDR3 is CASSSPQREGDEQYF. The CDR3 DNA is TGTGCCAGCAGCTCACCTCAGCGGGAGGGGGACGAGCAGTACTTC.

The V gene is TRBV20-1, the J gene TRBJ2-3; the match to TRBD2 covers 15 bases. The germline V gene has CDR1 DFQATT and CDR2 SNEGSKA (reference sequence). Losses at the gene ends were 6 bases for V and 3 bases for J; bases not matched to a gene: 10. This CDR3 contains 17 residues. The CDR3: CSASGLAGGRGTDTQYF. The CDR3 region has the DNA TGCAGTGCGTCGGGACTAGCGGGAGGTAGGGGTACAGATACGCAGTATTTT.

The gene calls are TRBV7-8 and TRBJ1-2, with 9 bases that match TRBD1. Trimming cost V 5 bases and J 7 bases; bases outside gene matches: 20. This CDR3 has 18 residues. The germline V gene encodes CDR1 SGHVS and CDR2 FQNEAQ. CDR3 in DNA: TGTGCCAGCAGCCCCAGGGGGACAGGGAGGGGTGGGAGTAGTGGCTACACCTTC. This codes for CASSPRGTGRGGSSGYTF.

CDR3 sequence: CASSLGQGNTGELFF. Written as DNA, the CDR3 is TGTGCCAGCAGCTTAGGGCAGGGTAACACCGGGGAGCTGTTTTTT. V usage is TRBV7-2 and J usage is TRBJ2-2, with TRBD1 as a possible D gene (5 bases). V gave up 1 base and J gave up 2 bases, with 8 bases separating them. This CDR3 has 15 amino acids. The germline CDR1 and CDR2 sequences are SGHTA and FQGNSA. Complete variable domain (other parts from reference TRBV7-2 and TRBJ2-2): GAGVSQSPSNKVTEKGKDVELRCDPISGHTALYWYRQSLGQGLEFLIYFQGNSAPDKSGLPSDRFSAERTGGSVSTLTIQRTQQEDSAVYLCASSLGQGNTGELFFGEGSRLTVL.

This chain links TRBV20-1 with TRBJ1-5; D remains unclear. Looked up from germline, CDR1 is DFQATT and CDR2 is SNEGSKA (reference sequence). V lost 6 bases to trimming and J lost 3 bases, with 12 bases between them. This CDR3 region has 13 residues. The CDR3 DNA follows: TGCAGTGCCCTCCGGAGTCTCAATCAGCCCCAGCATTTT. Translated, it gives CSALRSLNQPQHF.

The chain uses TRBV7-3 and TRBJ2-2; D may be TRBD1 (7 bases). The CDR3 has 15 amino acids. Germline CDR1 SGHTA, CDR2 FQGTGA. V gave up 5 bases and J gave up 7 bases, with 17 bases separating them. This CDR3 is CASSPQGLEGGELFF. In DNA, the CDR3 is TGTGCCAGCAGCCCACAGGGGCTGGAGGGCGGGGAGCTGTTTTTT.

The chain has TRBV20-1 and TRBJ1-1; no definite D call. The germline V gene has CDR1 DFQATT and CDR2 SNEGSKA (reference sequence). Trimming took 1 base from V and 4 from J, leaving 13 bases between them. CDR3 size: 14 residues. The CDR3 here is CSARATVVGTEAFF. The CDR3 DNA is TGCAGTGCTAGAGCCACGGTCGTGGGCACTGAAGCTTTCTTT.

The V gene is TRBV7-2, the J gene TRBJ2-5; D is possibly TRBD1 or TRBD2 (5 bases each). CDR1 and CDR2 from the germline V gene are SGHTA and FQGNSA. The CDR3 spans 15 residues. V lost 0 bases, J lost 0 bases, and 8 bases lay in between. The chain's CDR3 is CASSLAGTDQETQYF. CDR3 DNA: TGTGCCAGCAGCTTAGCCGGGACGGACCAAGAGACCCAGTACTTC.

This clonotype was detected a few times. CDR3 amino acids: CSARGQSNQPQHF. The CDR3 coding sequence is TGCAGTGCTAGAGGGCAGAGCAATCAGCCCCAGCATTTT. This rearrangement joins TRBV20-1 to TRBJ1-5; D call uncertain. Germline V gives CDR1 DFQATT, CDR2 SNEGSKA (reference sequence). Trimming removed 1 base from V and 1 base from J, with 5 bases in between. The CDR3 totals 13 residues.

The rearrangement joins TRBV11-3 to TRBJ2-3, with D possibly matching TRBD2 (6 bases). Trimming pared 2 bases from V and 0 bases from J, leaving 9 bases between. The CDR3 is made up of 15 amino acids. In germline, CDR1 is SGHNT, CDR2 YENEEA. The CDR3 DNA follows: TGTGCCAGCAGCTTAACGAGCGGGAGCACAGATACGCAGTATTTT. Translated: CASSLTSGSTDTQYF.

The chain couples TRBV2 to TRBJ2-5; no clear D. Germline V gene data show CDR1 as SNHLY and CDR2 as FYNNEI. The CDR3 totals 12 residues. Trimming cost V 3 bases and J 7 bases, with 9 bases left between them. CDR3 residues: CASSERGVTQYF. The DNA for the CDR3 is TGTGCCAGCAGTGAGAGAGGTGTGACCCAGTACTTC. Supplemented by reference TRBV2 and TRBJ2-5, the full variable domain reads EPEVTQTPSHQVTQMGQEVILRCVPISNHLYFYWYRQILGQKVEFLVSFYNNEISEKSEIFDDQFSVERPDGSNFTLKIRSTKLEDSAMYFCASSERGVTQYFGPGTRLLVL.

The chain carries TRBV7-2 and TRBJ2-1, with 9 positions matching TRBD2. Germline CDR1 and CDR2: SGHTA and FQGNSA. The V segment lost 0 bases and the J segment 1 base; nucleotides outside the gene matches: 1. This CDR3 has 16 residues. The CDR3 DNA reads TGTGCCAGCAGCTTAGCGCTAGCGGGGTCCTACAATGAGCAGTTCTTC. It encodes CASSLALAGSYNEQFF.

This clonotype was seen only once. The chain employs TRBV4-1 and TRBJ2-3, with TRBD2 matching over 11 bases. Unmatched junction bases numbered 4, after V lost 3 bases and J lost 2 bases. CDR1 is MGHRA, CDR2 YSYEKL, per germline. This CDR3 has 16 residues. CDR3 DNA: TGCGCCAGCAGCCATAGTAGCGGGAGGGCCACAGATACGCAGTATTTT. It encodes CASSHSSGRATDTQYF.